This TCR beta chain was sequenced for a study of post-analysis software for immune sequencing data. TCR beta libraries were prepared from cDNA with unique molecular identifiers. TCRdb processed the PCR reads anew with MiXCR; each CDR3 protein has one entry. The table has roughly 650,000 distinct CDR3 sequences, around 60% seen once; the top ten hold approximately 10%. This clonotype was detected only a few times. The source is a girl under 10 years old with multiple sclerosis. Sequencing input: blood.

The CDR3 region is CASSFRRTEVNEQFF. The CDR3, as DNA: TGTGCCAGCAGCTTCCGGAGAACAGAGGTAAATGAGCAGTTCTTC. The rearrangement joins TRBV7-9 to TRBJ2-1; D is unclear. Per germline, CDR1 SEHNR and CDR2 FQNEAQ (reference sequence). The V and J ends lost 3 bases and 7 bases respectively, with 16 bases between them. The CDR3 has 15 residues.